A selection of T cell receptor beta chains follows, all from one sample in a study of identical twins. TCRdb recomputed calls from the 5' RACE reads with MiXCR, one row per CDR3 protein. The sample lists under 800,000 distinct CDR3 sequences; about 20% were seen once. The same data also contributed to another study, on T cells expressing NK-cell markers.

The sequenced sample was PBMCs. The receptors were sampled from a woman under 30 in good health. CDR3s include the opening cysteine and the closing phenylalanine or tryptophan. D genes are given only for firm matches. The listing skips clone size in some rows; elsewhere it reads once, few, many or a size class.

CDR3,DNA,J,size,D,V
CASSWELAGVVWETQYF,TGTGCCAGCAGCTGGGAGCTAGCGGGGGTCGTGTGGGAGACCCAGTACTTC,TRBJ2-5,few,TRBD2,TRBV7-8
CAWQYGQTYNEQFF,TGTGCCTGGCAGTACGGCCAAACCTACAATGAGCAGTTCTTC,TRBJ2-1,few,.,TRBV30
CASSLPGQSLEQYF,TGTGCCAGCAGCCTACCGGGACAGAGCCTCGAGCAGTACTTC,TRBJ2-7,once,TRBD1,TRBV5-6
CASSYSGGTEAFF,TGTGCCAGCAGTTACTCAGGGGGCACTGAAGCTTTCTTT,TRBJ1-1,many,.,TRBV6-5
CSARLVTGRETQYF,TGCAGTGCTAGATTAGTCACTGGTAGAGAGACCCAGTACTTC,TRBJ2-5,.,.,TRBV20-1
CSAQDPATGELFF,TGCAGTGCCCAGGACCCAGCCACCGGGGAGCTGTTTTTT,TRBJ2-2,.,.,TRBV20-1
CASSFDRTYEQYF,TGTGCTAGCAGCTTCGACAGAACCTACGAGCAGTACTTC,TRBJ2-7,few,.,TRBV7-7
CAISVKQGADTEAFF,TGTGCCATCAGTGTTAAACAGGGGGCAGACACTGAAGCTTTCTTT,TRBJ1-1,.,TRBD1,TRBV10-3
CSLILPSTDTQYF,TGCAGTCTAATTCTCCCTAGCACAGATACGCAGTATTTT,TRBJ2-3,many,.,TRBV20-1
CASSPTGGSGNTIYF,TGTGCCAGCAGTCCTACAGGGGGCTCGGGAAACACCATATATTTT,TRBJ1-3,few,TRBD1,TRBV12-3/TRBV12-4
CASSPSYDEQFF,TGTGCCAGCAGCCCCTCTTACGATGAGCAGTTCTTC,TRBJ2-1,.,.,TRBV7-9
CAISESVGSYEQYF,TGTGCCATCAGTGAGTCGGTCGGCTCCTACGAGCAGTACTTC,TRBJ2-7,.,.,TRBV10-3
CSAVRGGRVTDTQYF,TGCAGTGCGGTCAGAGGGGGGCGAGTTACAGATACGCAGTATTTT,TRBJ2-3,.,.,TRBV20-1
CASSYSVLGTDTQYF,TGTGCCAGCAGTTACTCCGTTTTGGGCACAGATACGCAGTATTTT,TRBJ2-3,.,.,TRBV6-5
CSALGLLAEKYNEQFF,TGCAGTGCCCTGGGCCTGCTAGCGGAGAAATACAATGAGCAGTTCTTC,TRBJ2-1,few,TRBD2,TRBV20-1
CSGGEDTQYF,TGCAGCGGGGGGGAGGATACGCAGTATTTT,TRBJ2-3,.,.,TRBV29-1
CASSSQGDGANTEAFF,TGTGCCAGCAGCTCTCAGGGGGATGGGGCGAACACTGAAGCTTTCTTT,TRBJ1-1,.,TRBD1,TRBV7-9
CARSPGTGELFF,TGTGCCAGGAGCCCCGGAACCGGGGAGCTGTTTTTT,TRBJ2-2,few,.,TRBV5-5
CASSFGTPTHGYTF,TGCGCCAGCAGCTTCGGGACTCCAACCCATGGCTACACCTTC,TRBJ1-2,.,.,TRBV5-1
CASSHSTGQETQYF,TGTGCCAGCAGCCACTCGACAGGTCAAGAGACCCAGTACTTC,TRBJ2-5,.,.,TRBV12-1
CASTGSYSNQPQHF,TGTGCCAGCACCGGCAGCTATAGCAATCAGCCCCAGCATTTT,TRBJ1-5,few,.,TRBV2
CASSDPSAGRGELFF,TGTGCCAGCAGCGACCCGAGCGCGGGGAGAGGGGAGCTGTTTTTT,TRBJ2-2,.,.,TRBV9
CASSSDRSGELFF,TGTGCCAGCAGCTCGGACAGGTCCGGGGAGCTGTTTTTT,TRBJ2-2,.,TRBD1,TRBV12-3/TRBV12-4
CASSPGEINYGYTF,TGCGCCAGCAGTCCCGGGGAGATAAACTATGGCTACACCTTC,TRBJ1-2,.,.,TRBV5-1
CASTQGRLNQPQHF,TGTGCCAGCACTCAGGGACGCCTCAATCAGCCCCAGCATTTT,TRBJ1-5,few,.,TRBV12-3/TRBV12-4
CASSQTGATGFGTDTQYF,TGTGCCAGCAGTCAGACAGGGGCTACAGGGTTCGGCACAGATACGCAGTATTTT,TRBJ2-3,few,TRBD1,TRBV4-2
CASSNGRYYEQYF,TGTGCCAGCAGCAATGGCAGATACTACGAGCAGTACTTC,TRBJ2-7,.,.,TRBV7-8
CSAGLAGQYEQYF,TGCAGTGCCGGACTAGCGGGACAATACGAGCAGTACTTC,TRBJ2-7,.,TRBD2,TRBV20-1
CASSPDRAPYNEQFF,TGTGCCAGCAGCCCCGACAGGGCCCCCTACAATGAGCAGTTCTTC,TRBJ2-1,.,TRBD1,TRBV11-3
CSASARTSDYEQYF,TGCAGTGCTAGTGCTCGGACTTCGGACTACGAGCAGTACTTC,TRBJ2-7,few,.,TRBV20-1
CASSERLPSAGELFF,TGTGCCAGCAGTGAGCGCCTCCCCTCGGCCGGGGAGCTGTTTTTT,TRBJ2-2,many,.,TRBV25-1
CAIRAQGRDEQFF,TGTGCCATCAGAGCCCAGGGGCGGGATGAGCAGTTCTTC,TRBJ2-1,many,.,TRBV10-3
CASSLQGENEQFF,TGCGCCAGCAGCCTACAGGGGGAGAATGAGCAGTTCTTC,TRBJ2-1,.,TRBD1,TRBV5-1
CSATRSGAGYNEQFF,TGCAGTGCTACTAGGTCGGGGGCGGGGTACAATGAGCAGTTCTTC,TRBJ2-1,.,.,TRBV20-1
CASSQTRGNEQFF,TGTGCCAGCAGCCAAACCAGGGGGAATGAGCAGTTCTTC,TRBJ2-1,few,TRBD1,TRBV3-1
CASSYSQGSVHEQFF,TGTGCCAGCAGTTACTCGCAGGGTTCGGTCCATGAGCAGTTCTTC,TRBJ2-1,.,.,TRBV6-5
CASSFRLSGANVLTF,TGTGCCAGCAGTTTTCGACTCTCCGGGGCCAACGTCCTGACTTTC,TRBJ2-6,.,.,TRBV12-3/TRBV12-4
CATMGGTGYTDTQYF,TGTGCCACCATGGGCGGGACAGGGTATACAGATACGCAGTATTTT,TRBJ2-3,.,TRBD1,TRBV12-3/TRBV12-4
CASSKRTAPEQYF,TGTGCCAGCAGTAAACGGACGGCGCCCGAGCAGTACTTC,TRBJ2-7,few,.,TRBV14
CASSLNIYSNQPQHF,TGTGCCAGCAGCTTAAATATCTATAGCAATCAGCCCCAGCATTTT,TRBJ1-5,many,.,TRBV7-2
CASRPGGAGVRYGYTF,TGTGCCAGCAGGCCAGGGGGCGCGGGCGTTCGGTATGGCTACACCTTC,TRBJ1-2,few,TRBD1,TRBV12-3/TRBV12-4